This TCR beta chain was identified in a study of blood T cells in healthy people across ages. Through a sample-barcoded 5' primer and a J-beta primer mix, a second PCR was run for roughly 7 to 12 cycles. Every molecule of cDNA carried a tag from a template-switch adaptor with 12 random nucleotides. MiXCR, run by TCRdb on the 5' RACE reads, gives a single entry per CDR3 protein. The table records 850,000 to 1,300,000 distinct CDR3 sequences, over 35% of them present only once. On this clonotype itself: Its antigen is undetermined.

The germline CDR1 and CDR2 sequences are MNHEY and SMNVEV (reference sequence). V lost 5 bases and J lost 3, with 20 bases in between. This CDR3 is 16 amino acids long. Whole-study results and caveats: More naive CD4+ cells and higher diversity were found in long-lived than in aged donors.

Sequenced material: blood. V usage is TRBV27 and J usage is TRBJ2-7; TRBD1 might be the D (5 bases). The sequence came from a woman aged 60-75 years in good health. Here the CDR3 DNA reads TGTGCCAGCAGTGCCACCCCGGGCAGGGTGCTCTACGAGCAGTACTTC. This sequence encodes CASSATPGRVLYEQYF.